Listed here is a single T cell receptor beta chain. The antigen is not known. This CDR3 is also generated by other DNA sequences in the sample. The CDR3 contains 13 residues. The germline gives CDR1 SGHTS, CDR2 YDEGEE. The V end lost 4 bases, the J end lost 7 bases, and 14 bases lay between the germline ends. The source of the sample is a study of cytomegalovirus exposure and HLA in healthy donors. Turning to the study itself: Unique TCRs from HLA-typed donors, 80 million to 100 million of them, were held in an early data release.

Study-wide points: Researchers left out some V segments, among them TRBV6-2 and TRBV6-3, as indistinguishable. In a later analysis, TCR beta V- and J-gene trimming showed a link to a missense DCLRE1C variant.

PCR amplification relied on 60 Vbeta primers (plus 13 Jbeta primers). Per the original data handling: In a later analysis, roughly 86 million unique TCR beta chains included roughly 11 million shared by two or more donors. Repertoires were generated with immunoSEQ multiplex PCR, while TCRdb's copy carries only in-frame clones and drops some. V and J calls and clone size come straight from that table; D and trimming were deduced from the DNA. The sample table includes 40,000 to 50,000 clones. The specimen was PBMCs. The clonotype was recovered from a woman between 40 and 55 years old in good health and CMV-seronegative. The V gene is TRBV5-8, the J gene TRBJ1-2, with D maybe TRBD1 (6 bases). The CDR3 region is CASSRGGDGGYTF. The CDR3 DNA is TGTGCCAGCAGCCGAGGGGGGGACGGTGGCTACACCTTC.